The present T cell receptor (beta chain) was sequenced within a study of blood T cell repertoires in COVID-19. Study-level information: PBMCs, B-cell-depleted T cells, or T cells provided the cDNA or gDNA that made up the material.

The assay was immunoSEQ multiplex PCR, and TCRdb's table has in-frame clones only and misses some. This sample has hundreds of thousands of clones; around 87% occur once, and the top ten carry 1.7%. Assignments of participants to cohorts depended upon their own reported clinical history. The CDR3 has 14 amino acids. Deletions cut 2 bases from V and 7 bases from J, with 11 bases between. Germline loops: CDR1 MNHEY, CDR2 SMNVEV (reference sequence). This receptor was taken from a woman aged 18 to 35 with acute COVID-19. The rearrangement joins TRBV27 to TRBJ2-2; tentative D call: TRBD2 (6 bases). Sequencing was carried out using PBMCs or T cells enriched from blood (not recorded which). The CDR3 nucleotides are TGTGCCAGCAGTTTAAGACTAGTGGGCGGGGAGCTGTTTTTT. Translated, it gives CASSLRLVGGELFF.